The rows below give T cell receptor beta chains drawn from one sample of a study of blood T cells in healthy people across ages. TCRdb re-analysed the 5' RACE reads in MiXCR, keeping a single row per CDR3 protein. This table has about 1 million distinct CDR3 sequences, 45% appearing once. The source material was blood. These receptors all stem from a woman aged 55-69 years in good health. The CDR3 runs from the conserved cysteine through the conserved F or W. Each record gives: J gene, clone size, V gene, D gene, CDR3 DNA, CDR3 protein. The D gene is left open where the match is weak. Part of the rows lack a size; the others show once, few, many or a class for expanded clones.

TRBJ2-1 few TRBV6-1 NA TGTGCCAGCAGTGATTTTCAAGAGCAGTTCTTC CASSDFQEQFF
TRBJ2-7 NA TRBV6-2/TRBV6-3 NA TGTGCCAGCAGAGAAGCGACGAGTCAGTACTTC CASREATSQYF
TRBJ1-6 NA TRBV5-1 NA TGCGCCAGCAGCTTGGAACAGGGATGGAATTCACCCCTCCACTTT CASSLEQGWNSPLHF
TRBJ1-4 few TRBV2 NA TGTGCCAGCAGTGATCCCCGTTTGGCCAGGAGGAGTGAAAAACTGTTTTTT CASSDPRLARRSEKLFF
TRBJ2-5 NA TRBV7-9 TRBD2 TGTGCCAGCAGTCAGACTAGCGTCCTAGTGGAGACCCAGTACTTC CASSQTSVLVETQYF
TRBJ2-5 NA TRBV12-3/TRBV12-4 NA TGTGCCAGCAGCCAACGTAAAGGGAAAGAGACCCAGTACTTC CASSQRKGKETQYF
TRBJ2-7 NA TRBV7-9 NA TGTGCCAGCAGCTGGATCGGGGAGTCCTACGAGCAGTACTTC CASSWIGESYEQYF
TRBJ1-6 NA TRBV29-1 TRBD1 TGCAGCGTAGCCGACACAGGGGGCAATTCACCCCTCCACTTT CSVADTGGNSPLHF
TRBJ2-5 NA TRBV6-2/TRBV6-3 NA TGTGCCAGCAGTTACTTGGGCAAGGTGGCTTCTCCCGAAGAGACCCAGTACTTC CASSYLGKVASPEETQYF
TRBJ2-3 NA TRBV6-5 TRBD2 TGTGCCAGCAGTTACCCGGGACTAGCCAAAATGGGCACAGATACGCAGTATTTT CASSYPGLAKMGTDTQYF